Each of the 11 T cell receptor beta chains below was sequenced from the same sample in a study of shared clonotypes between healthy human individuals. The repertoire was sequenced with immunoSEQ multiplex PCR; TCRdb's copy has only in-frame clones and lacks some. The profile covers some 240,000 clones, with 65% appearing a single time and 11% taken by the ten largest. The source material was memory CD4+ T cells sorted from blood. Subset described: CD45RA-negative fraction. The receptors stem from a man younger than 40 in good health.

In this sample, this clone turned up many times. The chain employs TRBV19 and TRBJ2-2; unclear D gene. This CDR3 region has 12 residues. The V end was cut by 6 bases, the J end by 6 bases, with 8 bases between. Germline V gene lookup returns CDR1 LNHDA and CDR2 SQIVND (reference sequence). CDR3 DNA sequence: TGTGCCAGTAGAAGAACCCCCGGGGAGCTGTTTTTT. Its protein is CASRRTPGELFF.

This clone came up once. CDR3: CASSQGASGRSDTQYF. As DNA, the CDR3 is TGCGCCAGCAGCCAAGGGGCTAGCGGGAGATCAGATACGCAGTATTTT. This sequence joins TRBV4-1 and TRBJ2-3; 10 nucleotides line up with TRBD2. Trimming took 1 base from V and 4 from J; bases not matched to a gene: 5. CDR1 MGHRA and CDR2 YSYEKL come from the germline V gene. CDR3 length: 16 amino acids.

The chain links TRBV6-6 to TRBJ2-7, with D possibly being TRBD2 (5 bases). This CDR3 region has 12 residues. Germline CDR1 MNHNY, CDR2 SVGAGI (reference sequence). Trimming removed 11 bases at V and 0 bases at J, with 11 bases between. This CDR3 reads CAAKGGSYEQYF. The CDR3 bases are TGTGCCGCCAAAGGAGGCTCCTACGAGCAGTACTTC.

The sample holds many counts of this clone. The gene calls are TRBV2 and TRBJ1-5; 9 bases agree with TRBD1. With V trimmed by 5 bases and J by 6 bases, 8 bases remained unmatched. This CDR3 contains 15 residues. CDR1 SNHLY and CDR2 FYNNEI come from the germline V gene. CDR3 coding DNA: TGTGCCAGCAGTCTTGGACAGGGGCCGGTTCAGCCCCAGCATTTT. Residues: CASSLGQGPVQPQHF.

The genes are TRBV5-4 and TRBJ2-7; D tentatively fits TRBD1 or TRBD2 (5 bases each). The germline V gene encodes CDR1 SGHNT and CDR2 YYREEE (reference sequence). Trimming pared 3 bases from V and 1 base from J, leaving 14 bases between. CDR3 length: 15 amino acids. CDR3 sequence: CASSSGQGRSYEQYF. The CDR3 region has the DNA TGTGCCAGCAGCTCGGGGCAGGGACGATCCTACGAGCAGTACTTC.

At least ten counts were recorded for this clone. The V and J genes are TRBV4-1 and TRBJ2-5; the match to TRBD2 covers 11 bases. CDR1 is MGHRA and CDR2 is YSYEKL in the germline V gene. The CDR3 spans 18 residues. The junction had 8 bases not matched to a gene; V was cut back by 1 base and J by 1 base. CDR3 protein: CASSQVLAGGSGQETQYF. DNA for the CDR3: TGCGCCAGCAGCCAAGTCCTAGCGGGAGGTTCGGGCCAAGAGACCCAGTACTTC.

The gene calls are TRBV28 and TRBJ2-3; the D call may be TRBD1 or TRBD2 (5 bases each). The ends were cut back, 5 bases at V and 2 bases at J, with 11 bases in the middle. The CDR3 is made up of 14 amino acids. Germline CDR1 and CDR2: MDHEN and SYDVKM. CDR3 DNA: TGTGCCAGCAGTCCCGCCGGGACCACAGATACGCAGTATTTT. It codes for CASSPAGTTDTQYF.

The genes are TRBV4-1 and TRBJ2-5; possibly TRBD2 for D (6 bases). This CDR3 comprises 16 residues. Germline CDR1 and CDR2: MGHRA and YSYEKL. V lost 2 bases, J lost 5 bases, and 18 bases lay in between. The CDR3 coding sequence is TGCGCCAGCAGCCAACCCTGGTTAGGGAGGACGGAGACCCAGTACTTC. It encodes CASSQPWLGRTETQYF.

This rearrangement joins TRBV2 to TRBJ2-5, with 7 bases matching TRBD2. From germline, CDR1 is SNHLY and CDR2 FYNNEI. The junction had 5 bases not matched to a gene; V was cut back by 8 bases and J by 2 bases. The CDR3 is made up of 13 amino acids. The CDR3 spells CASCRDYQETQYF. In nucleotides, the CDR3 is TGTGCCAGCTGCCGGGACTATCAAGAGACCCAGTACTTC.

The chain combines TRBV4-3 with TRBJ2-3; the match to TRBD2 covers 10 bases. The CDR3 length is 17 residues. The V gene's germline CDR1 is LGHNA and CDR2 YSLEER. The V gene end was trimmed by 0 bases and the J gene end by 2 bases; junction bases not matched to a gene: 5. The CDR3 sequence is CASSQEGSGRDTDTQYF. The CDR3 DNA sequence: TGCGCCAGCAGCCAAGAGGGGAGCGGGAGGGACACAGATACGCAGTATTTT.

The CDR3 spells CASSGTDSGNTIYF. CDR3 DNA: TGTGCCAGCAGTGGGACAGACTCTGGAAACACCATATATTTT. The V and J genes are TRBV5-6 and TRBJ1-3, with TRBD1 identical over 7 bases. J gave up 0 bases and V 5 bases, and 2 bases lay outside the gene matches. This CDR3 contains 14 residues. Per the germline V gene, CDR1 is SGHDT and CDR2 is YYEEEE.